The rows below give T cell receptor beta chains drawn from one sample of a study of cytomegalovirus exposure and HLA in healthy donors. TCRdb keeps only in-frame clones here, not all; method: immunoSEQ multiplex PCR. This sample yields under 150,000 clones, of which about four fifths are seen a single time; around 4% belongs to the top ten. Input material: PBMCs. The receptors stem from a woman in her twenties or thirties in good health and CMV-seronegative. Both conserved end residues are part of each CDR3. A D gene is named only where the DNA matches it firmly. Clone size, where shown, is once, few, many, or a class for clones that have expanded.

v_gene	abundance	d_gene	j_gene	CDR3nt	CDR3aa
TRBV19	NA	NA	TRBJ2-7	TGTGCCAGTAGTACGGCAGGCTACGAGCAGTACTTC	CASSTAGYEQYF
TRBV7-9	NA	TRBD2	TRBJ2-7	TGTGCCAGCAGCTTGGGCGGGAGGGGCGAGCAGTACTTC	CASSLGGRGEQYF
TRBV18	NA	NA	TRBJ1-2	TGTGCCAGCTCACCACGGGCAGGGGACTATGGCTACACCTTC	CASSPRAGDYGYTF
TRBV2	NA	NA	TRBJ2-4	TGTGCCAGCAGTGAAGGACAGAACCCAAAAAACATTCAGTACTTC	CASSEGQNPKNIQYF
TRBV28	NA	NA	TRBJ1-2	TGTGCCAGCAGTCCCCCCGTCGGGGACAATCATAACTATGGCTACACCTTC	CASSPPVGDNHNYGYTF
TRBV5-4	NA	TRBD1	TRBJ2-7	TGTGCCAGCAGTTCCGGACAGGGGGGGACCTACGAGCAGTACTTC	CASSSGQGGTYEQYF
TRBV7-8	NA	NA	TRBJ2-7	TGTGCCAGCAGTCCTAGCTCCTACGAGCAGTACTTC	CASSPSSYEQYF
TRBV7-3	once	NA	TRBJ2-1	TGTGCCAGCAGCAAAGGGGGGGAGGGCCTCGACAATGAGCAGTTCTTC	CASSKGGEGLDNEQFF
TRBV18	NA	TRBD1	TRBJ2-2	TGTGCCAGCTCACCACAAGGACAGGGTTTTGGAGGGGAGCTGTTTTTT	CASSPQGQGFGGELFF
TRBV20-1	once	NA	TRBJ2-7	TGCAGTGCTACTGGCCCGGGAGAGCAGTACTTC	CSATGPGEQYF
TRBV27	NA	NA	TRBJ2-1	TGTGCCAGCAGTTTCTTGGGTTTTGAGGGGACTCTCAATGAGCAGTTCTTC	CASSFLGFEGTLNEQFF
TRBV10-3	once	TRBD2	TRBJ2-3	TGTGCCATCAGTGAGTCGTTAGCGGGCCTCACAGATACGCAGTATTTT	CAISESLAGLTDTQYF
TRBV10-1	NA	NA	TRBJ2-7	TGCGCCAGCAGTGACCCTGGGCTCGGGATAACCCAGCAGTACTTC	CASSDPGLGITQQYF